The 31 T cell receptor beta chains reported below all come from one sample, sequenced in a study of cytomegalovirus exposure and HLA in healthy donors. It was with 60 Vbeta and 13 Jbeta primers that the PCR ran. Some clones are missing from TCRdb's copy, which holds only in-frame ones; the method was immunoSEQ multiplex PCR. The sample contains 90,000 to 150,000 clones, about 79% of which appear only once. Material for sequencing was PBMCs. The receptors were gathered from a human donor in good health.

The chain couples TRBV28 to TRBJ1-1; D perhaps matches TRBD1 (5 bases). CDR1 is MDHEN, CDR2 SYDVKM, per germline. The CDR3 spans 14 residues. V lost 6 bases, J lost 4 bases, and 15 bases lay in between. The CDR3 sequence: CASSSRGRVTEAFF. Written as DNA, the CDR3 is TGTGCCAGCAGCTCCCGTGGCAGGGTCACTGAAGCTTTCTTT.

The V and J genes are TRBV6-6 and TRBJ2-3; maybe TRBD1 (5 bases). The germline V and J ends were trimmed by 5 bases and 5 bases, with 11 bases remaining between them. Germline V gene lookup returns CDR1 MNHNY and CDR2 SVGAGI (reference sequence). This CDR3 has 13 residues. CDR3 sequence: CASSRTRRDTQYF. In nucleotides, the CDR3 is TGTGCCAGCAGTAGGACAAGGCGAGATACGCAGTATTTT.

The chain combines TRBV7-8 with TRBJ2-5; the D gene is possibly TRBD2 (5 bases). The V gene lost 5 bases and the J gene lost 5 bases, with 9 bases spanning the gap. This CDR3 has 12 amino acids. The germline gives CDR1 SGHVS, CDR2 FQNEAQ. CDR3 sequence: CASSTRTETQYF. In nucleotides, the CDR3 is TGTGCCAGCAGCACTAGAACCGAGACCCAGTACTTC.

This chain uses TRBV4-3 with TRBJ1-5; tentatively, D is TRBD1 (5 bases). V lost 4 bases to trimming and J lost 9 bases, with 10 bases between them. Germline V lookup: CDR1 LGHNA, CDR2 YSLEER. The CDR3 is 12 amino acids. CDR3 amino acids: CASSRPGGPQHF. Written as DNA, the CDR3 is TGCGCCAGCAGCCGCCCGGGGGGGCCCCAGCATTTT.

The rearrangement uses TRBV6-1 and TRBJ1-4; no firm D call. Germline V gene data show CDR1 as MNHNS and CDR2 as SASEGT. The CDR3 totals 17 residues. Trimming removed 0 bases at V and 4 bases at J, with 15 bases between. This CDR3 is CASSEAPLSRFNEKLFF. For the CDR3, the DNA is TGTGCCAGCAGTGAAGCGCCTCTGTCGAGATTTAATGAAAAACTGTTTTTT.

The chain employs TRBV6-5 and TRBJ1-1; D possibly corresponds to TRBD1 (6 bases). V was shortened by 2 bases and J by 3 bases, with 10 bases between the two germline ends. Germline V CDR1 and CDR2: MNHEY, SVGAGI. The CDR3 is made up of 14 amino acids. CDR3 DNA: TGTGCCAGCAGTTACAGGGGGGGTGACACTGAAGCTTTCTTT. Protein: CASSYRGGDTEAFF.

This sequence joins TRBV6-5 and TRBJ1-4; D not certain. V lost 2 bases and J lost 5, with 12 bases in between. This CDR3 region has 15 residues. In germline, CDR1 is MNHEY, CDR2 SVGAGI. The CDR3 DNA reads TGTGCCAGCAGTTACGACGGCAGGCGAAATGAAAAACTGTTTTTT. Residues: CASSYDGRRNEKLFF.

The chain uses TRBV7-2 and TRBJ1-2, with D possibly matching TRBD1 (5 bases). Germline CDR1 and CDR2: SGHTA and FQGNSA. The CDR3 consists of 12 residues. V lost 6 bases, J lost 4 bases, and 9 bases lay in between. The CDR3: CASSQGTYGYTF. CDR3 in DNA: TGTGCCAGCAGTCAGGGAACCTATGGCTACACCTTC.

The chain carries TRBV7-9 and TRBJ2-1, with a weak D call TRBD2 (6 bases). Germline V lookup: CDR1 SEHNR, CDR2 FQNEAQ (reference sequence). This CDR3 is 16 amino acids long. The chain's CDR3 is CSGGDWDSSSYNEQFF. In DNA, the CDR3 is TGTTCCGGCGGGGATTGGGACTCCAGCTCCTACAATGAGCAGTTCTTC.

The chain uses TRBV5-4 and TRBJ2-6, with D hard to call. The CDR3 extends over 15 amino acids. The V end lost 3 bases, the J end lost 0 bases, and 7 bases lay between the germline ends. Germline-derived CDR1 and CDR2 are SGHNT and YYREEE (reference sequence). CDR3 sequence reads: CASSSLSSGANVLTF. The CDR3 DNA follows: TGTGCCAGCAGCTCCTTGAGCTCTGGGGCCAACGTCCTGACTTTC.

V and J are TRBV7-8 and TRBJ2-7; D is perhaps TRBD1 (6 bases). Germline V gene data show CDR1 as SGHVS and CDR2 as FQNEAQ. The CDR3 runs to 14 residues. Trimming removed 2 bases at V and 2 bases at J, with 10 bases between. DNA of the CDR3: TGTGCCAGCAGCTTACAAGGGGGAGCCTACGAGCAGTACTTC. It is translated as CASSLQGGAYEQYF. Full variable domain (rest looked up from reference TRBV7-8 and TRBJ2-7): GAGVSQSPRYKVAKRGQDVALRCDPISGHVSLFWYQQALGQGPEFLTYFQNEAQLDKSGLPSDRFFAERPEGSVSTLKIQRTQQEDSAVYLCASSLQGGAYEQYFGPGTRLTVT.

The J gene is TRBJ1-5, the V gene TRBV28; possibly TRBD1 for D (6 bases). Looked up from germline, CDR1 is MDHEN and CDR2 is SYDVKM. Trimming cost V 3 bases and J 12 bases, with 18 bases left between them. The CDR3 extends over 14 amino acids. In DNA form, the CDR3 reads TGTGCCAGCAGTTTTGGCACCACAGGGACAATCCAGCATTTT. Amino acids: CASSFGTTGTIQHF.

This rearrangement joins TRBV28 to TRBJ1-5; the D gene is possibly TRBD1 (5 bases). There are 14 residues in the CDR3. Trimming took 6 bases from V and 3 from J, leaving 12 bases between them. Germline CDR1 is MDHEN and CDR2 is SYDVKM. The CDR3 DNA follows: TGTGCCAGCAGGGGGGGACGTCTCAATCAGCCCCAGCATTTT. Its translation is CASRGGRLNQPQHF. Drawing the rest from reference TRBV28 and TRBJ1-5, the complete variable domain is DVKVTQSSRYLVKRTGEKVFLECVQDMDHENMFWYRQDPGLGLRLIYFSYDVKMKEKGDIPEGYSVSREKKERFSLILESASTNQTSMYLCASRGGRLNQPQHFGDGTRLSIL.

The chain has TRBV10-1 and TRBJ2-7; 8 bases align to TRBD1. V shed 3 bases and J 4 bases; nucleotides not matched to a gene: 5. CDR1 is WNHNN, CDR2 SYGVQD, per germline (reference sequence). The CDR3 has 14 residues. Here the CDR3 DNA reads TGCGCCAGCAGTGATGTGCAGGGGGCGTACGAGCAGTACTTC. Amino acid sequence: CASSDVQGAYEQYF.

This clone was observed a few times. V gene TRBV28 combines with J gene TRBJ2-3, with 9 bases aligning to TRBD2. Germline V gene sequence: CDR1 MDHEN, CDR2 SYDVKM. Trimming took 1 base from V and 4 from J; bases not matched to a gene: 6. This CDR3 spans 16 amino acids. CDR3 nucleotides: TGTGCCAGCAGTTTATCCGGCGGGAGGGGTTCAGATACGCAGTATTTT. Amino acids: CASSLSGGRGSDTQYF. The complete variable domain, with remaining parts taken from reference TRBV28 and TRBJ2-3, reads DVKVTQSSRYLVKRTGEKVFLECVQDMDHENMFWYRQDPGLGLRLIYFSYDVKMKEKGDIPEGYSVSREKKERFSLILESASTNQTSMYLCASSLSGGRGSDTQYFGPGTRLTVL.

The chain uses TRBV5-1 and TRBJ1-5, with D perhaps matching TRBD1 (5 bases). V lost 0 bases to trimming and J lost 0 bases, with 7 bases between them. The CDR3 spans 15 residues. Germline CDR1 reads SGHRS; CDR2 reads YFSETQ. In DNA, the CDR3 is TGCGCCAGCAGCTTGGCAGGGTATAGCAATCAGCCCCAGCATTTT. Translation: CASSLAGYSNQPQHF.

The J gene is TRBJ2-5, the V gene TRBV29-1, with D unresolved. The DNA end favors TRBJ2-7, so the J call may be wrong. Germline CDR1 is SQVTM and CDR2 is ANQGSEA. This CDR3 contains 12 residues. CDR3 bases: TGCAGCGTTGAACAGACTCCCTCCGAGCAGTACTTC. The encoded protein is CSVEQTPSEQYF.

The V and J genes are TRBV29-1 and TRBJ2-5; 7 bases map to TRBD1. From germline, CDR1 is SQVTM and CDR2 ANQGSEA. The CDR3 runs to 13 residues. V dropped 5 bases and J dropped 4; count of bases not matched to a gene: 7. The CDR3 DNA is TGCAGCGTTCTCGACAGGGTGGGAGAGACCCAGTACTTC. Residues: CSVLDRVGETQYF.

The gene calls are TRBV2 and TRBJ2-1, with 7 bases aligning to TRBD2. V was clipped by 8 bases and J by 3 bases; unmatched bases: 7. CDR3 size: 14 residues. CDR1 is SNHLY and CDR2 is FYNNEI in the germline V gene. For the CDR3, the DNA is TGTGCCAGCGTAAGCGGGGCCAACTACAATGAGCAGTTCTTC. Its translation: CASVSGANYNEQFF.

The table lists this clone with a count of one. The chain joins TRBV9 to TRBJ2-2, with 9 bases identical to TRBD2. Germline CDR1 and CDR2: SGDLS and YYNGEE. The CDR3 covers 18 residues. After removal of 5 bases from V and 0 bases from J, the junction contained 11 bases not matched to a gene. The CDR3 coding sequence is TGTGCCAGCAGTGAACTAGCGGGTATAGCATCGAACACCGGGGAGCTGTTTTTT. Its protein is CASSELAGIASNTGELFF.

As regards this clone: At the DNA level, this CDR3 is encoded by other sequences in the same sample as well. The V call is TRBV18, the J call TRBJ1-1, with D possibly matching TRBD1 (5 bases). With 3 bases removed from V and 3 bases from J, the gap between germline ends came to 8 bases. CDR1 and CDR2 from the germline V gene are KGHSH and LQKENI. CDR3 length: 13 residues. The CDR3 loop reads CASSPGGDTEAFF. In DNA, the CDR3 is TGTGCCAGCTCACCGGGGGGGGACACTGAAGCTTTCTTT.

In this sample, this clone turned up once. The genes are TRBV29-1 and TRBJ2-7; the match to TRBD2 covers 7 bases. The ends lost 1 base at V and 7 bases at J; junction bases unmatched: 7. Germline assignment: CDR1 SQVTM and CDR2 ANQGSEA. CDR3 length: 13 residues. The CDR3 loop reads CSVEGGGGGEQYF. CDR3 nucleotides: TGCAGCGTTGAAGGTGGGGGGGGTGGGGAGCAGTACTTC.

The chain's CDR3 is CASSLGATLWGTDTQYF. The DNA of the CDR3 is TGTGCCAGCAGCTTGGGGGCTACTTTGTGGGGCACAGATACGCAGTATTTT. The gene calls are TRBV27 and TRBJ2-3; maybe TRBD1 (6 bases). The CDR3 sequence is 17 residues long. The germline V gene has CDR1 MNHEY and CDR2 SMNVEV (reference sequence). V lost 6 bases, J lost 1 base, and 20 bases lay in between.

In this sample, this clone turned up a few times. The chain carries TRBV4-2 and TRBJ2-5; 14 bases align to TRBD2. The CDR3 sequence is 18 residues long. With V trimmed by 0 bases and J by 7 bases, 10 bases remained unmatched. Germline values: CDR1 LGHNA, CDR2 YNFKEQ. CDR3: CASSQEGTTSGRVRTQYF. The CDR3 bases are TGTGCCAGCAGCCAAGAGGGGACGACTAGCGGGAGGGTCAGGACCCAGTACTTC.

The genes are TRBV15 and TRBJ1-4; 9 bases line up with TRBD1. The germline V gene encodes CDR1 LNHNV and CDR2 YYDKDF (reference sequence). The CDR3 is 14 residues long. J was trimmed by 6 bases and V by 5 bases; bases with no gene match: 4. CDR3 sequence: CATSWGQGDEKLFF. The CDR3 DNA reads as TGTGCCACCAGCTGGGGACAGGGAGATGAAAAACTGTTTTTT.

V gene TRBV6-5 combines with J gene TRBJ1-3, with D unresolved. V was trimmed by 6 bases and J by 2 bases, leaving 14 bases between them. CDR1 and CDR2 from the germline V gene are MNHEY and SVGAGI. This CDR3 is built from 15 residues. CDR3 sequence reads: CASRPLGGPGNTIYF. CDR3 nucleotide sequence: TGTGCCAGCAGACCCTTGGGTGGGCCTGGAAACACCATATATTTT.

The chain joins TRBV9 to TRBJ2-2; 12 bases map to TRBD1. Germline-derived CDR1 and CDR2 are SGDLS and YYNGEE. V shed 1 base and J 7 bases; nucleotides not matched to a gene: 5. The CDR3 is 16 amino acids. The CDR3 sequence is CASSVSGQGAGGELFF. CDR3 coding DNA: TGTGCCAGCAGCGTATCGGGACAGGGGGCCGGCGGGGAGCTGTTTTTT.

This clone was seen a few times. The V and J genes are TRBV5-1 and TRBJ2-7; 8 positions match TRBD1. V lost 5 bases to trimming and J lost 2 bases; unmatched junction nucleotides: 12. The CDR3 loop spans 16 amino acids. Germline loops: CDR1 SGHRS, CDR2 YFSETQ. The CDR3 sequence is CASRDPAKDRAYEQYF. The CDR3 region has the DNA TGCGCCAGCAGAGATCCCGCCAAGGACAGGGCCTACGAGCAGTACTTC.

The chain combines TRBV5-1 with TRBJ2-2; D not certain. This CDR3 has 13 amino acids. Trimming pared 4 bases from V and 5 bases from J, leaving 9 bases between. The germline CDR1 and CDR2 sequences are SGHRS and YFSETQ. Written as DNA, the CDR3 is TGCGCCAGCAGCCCGGAGAGGACCGGGGAGCTGTTTTTT. Translation: CASSPERTGELFF.

This chain uses TRBV18 with TRBJ2-7; 8 bases map to TRBD1. The germline V gene encodes CDR1 KGHSH and CDR2 LQKENI. V was clipped by 6 bases and J by 4 bases; unmatched bases: 8. This CDR3 is built from 14 residues. CDR3 loop: CASSLGQGGYEQYF. Written as DNA, the CDR3 is TGTGCCAGCTCTCTTGGACAGGGCGGGTACGAGCAGTACTTC.

The CDR3 loop is CASSVEVDRGLLNTEAFF. CDR3 coding DNA: TGTGCCAGCAGTGTAGAGGTTGACAGGGGACTTTTGAACACTGAAGCTTTCTTT. The V gene is TRBV6-1, the J gene TRBJ1-1, with 8 bases aligning to TRBD1. Trimming at V came to 4 bases and at J to 0 bases, leaving 13 bases not matched to a gene. Germline CDR1 MNHNS, CDR2 SASEGT. There are 18 residues in the CDR3.